Following are 22 T cell receptor beta chains from one sample sequenced in a study of cytomegalovirus exposure and HLA in healthy donors. PCR employed 60 Vbeta and 13 Jbeta primers. The method was immunoSEQ multiplex PCR; TCRdb's version includes in-frame clones alone and lacks a portion of them. Among approximately 110,000 clones listed, about 70% were seen once. Sequencing was performed on PBMCs. These receptors came from a man aged 25 to 45 in good health and CMV-seronegative.

This clone was recorded a few times. At one end the junction does not follow the germline gene, possibly because of a read error. The rearrangement uses TRBV7-9 and TRBJ2-2, with 7 bases matching TRBD2. From germline, CDR1 is SEHNR and CDR2 FQNEAQ (reference sequence). CDR3 length: 17 amino acids. CDR3 region: CSSSLGFAGVNTGELFF. CDR3 nucleotides: TGTTCCAGCAGCTTAGGGTTTGCGGGAGTGAACACCGGGGAGCTGTTTTTT.

This clone occurred once. Written as DNA, the CDR3 is TGTGCCAGCAGTGCAGAGGATCAGCCCCAGCATTTT. It is translated as CASSAEDQPQHF. This chain connects TRBV2 to TRBJ1-5; D gene uncertain. CDR1 and CDR2 from the germline V gene are SNHLY and FYNNEI. The CDR3 spans 12 residues. Trimming took 4 bases from V and 5 from J, leaving 6 bases between them.

This clone was recorded a few times. V usage is TRBV11-3 and J usage is TRBJ1-2; D call uncertain. In germline, CDR1 is SGHNT, CDR2 YENEEA. Between the trimmed V and J ends, which lost 6 bases and 4 bases, there was a span of 9 bases. This CDR3 spans 12 amino acids. CDR3 sequence (DNA): TGTGCCAGCAGTGCGGGCTCCTATGGCTACACCTTC. This encodes CASSAGSYGYTF.

Remarks on this clone: Additional DNA sequences in this sample encode the identical CDR3. The chain links TRBV9 to TRBJ2-3; TRBD2 aligns across 7 bases. CDR1 SGDLS and CDR2 YYNGEE come from the germline V gene. The CDR3 runs to 15 residues. With V trimmed by 0 bases and J by 1 base, 2 bases remained unmatched. The CDR3 sequence is CASSVGLAGTDTQYF. CDR3 DNA: TGTGCCAGCAGCGTAGGGCTAGCGGGCACAGATACGCAGTATTTT.

This chain's CDR3 is CASRPQGNSNQPQHF. DNA of the CDR3: TGTGCCAGCAGACCGCAGGGAAATAGCAATCAGCCCCAGCATTTT. The genes are TRBV28 and TRBJ1-5; D perhaps matches TRBD1 (5 bases). Germline V gene sequence: CDR1 MDHEN, CDR2 SYDVKM. The CDR3 contains 15 residues. V lost 6 bases and J 0 bases, leaving 12 bases between the germline ends.

This rearrangement joins TRBV9 to TRBJ1-3; TRBD1 matches 7 bases. The CDR3 length is 15 residues. V shed 0 bases and J 3 bases; nucleotides not matched to a gene: 3. From germline, CDR1 is SGDLS and CDR2 YYNGEE. In nucleotides, the CDR3 is TGTGCCAGCAGCGTAGGACAGGGTGATGGAAACACCATATATTTT. Protein sequence: CASSVGQGDGNTIYF.

This chain uses TRBV28 with TRBJ2-2; 7 nucleotides align to TRBD1. Germline V gives CDR1 MDHEN, CDR2 SYDVKM. This CDR3 comprises 18 residues. J gave up 4 bases and V 3 bases, and 14 bases lay outside the gene matches. The CDR3 coding sequence is TGTGCCAGCAGTTTGACAGGGTACAAGGCTGGGGCCACCGGGGAGCTGTTTTTT. Protein: CASSLTGYKAGATGELFF.

This chain connects TRBV6-1 to TRBJ2-7; a weak D match, TRBD2 (6 bases). Germline V gives CDR1 MNHNS, CDR2 SASEGT. V lost 8 bases to trimming and J lost 4 bases, with 15 bases between them. The CDR3 length is 13 residues. The CDR3 here is CASSRGEFYEQYF. In DNA, the CDR3 is TGTGCCAGCTCGCGGGGAGAGTTTTACGAGCAGTACTTC.

The chain has TRBV9 and TRBJ2-1; D may be TRBD1 (5 bases). The CDR3 runs 15 residues. Germline CDR1 SGDLS, CDR2 YYNGEE. Trimming pared 3 bases from V and 2 bases from J, leaving 12 bases between. The CDR3 bases are TGTGCCAGCAGCGCCTATCAGGGTGCCTACAATGAGCAGTTCTTC. Its protein is CASSAYQGAYNEQFF.

This clone was observed once. This chain links TRBV6-5 with TRBJ1-4; D possibly corresponds to TRBD1 (5 bases). V lost 0 bases to trimming and J lost 10 bases, with 15 bases between them. Germline CDR1 reads MNHEY; CDR2 reads SVGAGI. The CDR3 runs 15 residues. This CDR3 is CASSYSGPQGGKLFF. In nucleotides, the CDR3 is TGTGCCAGCAGTTACTCCGGCCCGCAGGGAGGAAAACTGTTTTTT.

V and J are TRBV28 and TRBJ2-7; 7 bases match TRBD1. Trimming took 2 bases from V and 5 from J; bases not matched to a gene: 9. The CDR3 extends over 15 amino acids. Germline V gene data show CDR1 as MDHEN and CDR2 as SYDVKM. This CDR3 reads CASSLLRQGYHEQYF. In DNA form, the CDR3 reads TGTGCCAGCAGTTTACTGAGACAGGGTTACCACGAGCAGTACTTC.

This clone was observed a few times. The chain has TRBV7-2 and TRBJ2-5, with TRBD1 matching 8 bases. The CDR3 sequence is 13 residues long. Germline values: CDR1 SGHTA, CDR2 FQGNSA. J was trimmed by 4 bases and V by 7 bases; bases with no gene match: 5. The CDR3 nucleotides read TGTGCCAGCATCCAGACAGGGGCAGAGACCCAGTACTTC. Translation: CASIQTGAETQYF. The full variable domain, with the rest looked up from reference TRBV7-2 and TRBJ2-5, is GAGVSQSPSNKVTEKGKDVELRCDPISGHTALYWYRQSLGQGLEFLIYFQGNSAPDKSGLPSDRFSAERTGGSVSTLTIQRTQQEDSAVYLCASIQTGAETQYFGPGTRLLVL.

The CDR3, as DNA: TGCGCCAGCAGCCCGGGTGGCGGTCAAGAGACCCAGTACTTC. Translating gives CASSPGGGQETQYF. The chain joins TRBV4-3 to TRBJ2-5; D remains ambiguous. V shed 4 bases and J shed 2 bases, with 11 bases lying between them. This CDR3 comprises 14 residues. CDR1 is LGHNA and CDR2 is YSLEER in the germline V gene.

The table lists this clone with a few counts. J is TRBJ2-3 and V is TRBV5-4; 10 nucleotides match TRBD1. Per the germline V gene, CDR1 is SGHNT and CDR2 is YYREEE (reference sequence). V shed 4 bases and J 3 bases; nucleotides not matched to a gene: 11. The CDR3 runs to 17 residues. The CDR3 reads CASSTRDRGRETDTQYF. The CDR3 DNA reads TGTGCCAGCAGCACCCGGGACAGGGGAAGGGAGACAGATACGCAGTATTTT.

V usage is TRBV14 and J usage is TRBJ2-7; 11 bases map to TRBD2. The CDR3 runs 14 residues. CDR1 is SGHDN and CDR2 is FVKESK in the germline V gene. V lost 4 bases to trimming and J lost 6 bases; unmatched junction nucleotides: 5. The CDR3 loop is CASSPLLAGVEQYF. CDR3 sequence (DNA): TGTGCCAGCAGCCCTTTACTAGCGGGAGTCGAGCAGTACTTC.

This clone was observed a few times. CDR3 residues: CASSPPKLAGGGEQFF. CDR3 sequence (DNA): TGTGCCAGCTCACCACCGAAACTAGCGGGAGGTGGTGAGCAGTTCTTC. The V call is TRBV18, the J call TRBJ2-1; 12 bases are a match to TRBD2. J was trimmed by 9 bases and V by 0 bases; bases with no gene match: 6. Germline values: CDR1 KGHSH, CDR2 LQKENI. This CDR3 is 16 amino acids long.

V is TRBV9 and J is TRBJ1-2; 8 positions match TRBD1. V was clipped by 3 bases and J by 8 bases; unmatched bases: 3. This CDR3 contains 12 residues. Germline V gene lookup returns CDR1 SGDLS and CDR2 YYNGEE. CDR3 DNA: TGTGCCAGCAGCGCGACAGGGGTGGGCTACACCTTC. Its translation: CASSATGVGYTF.

V and J are TRBV6-1 and TRBJ1-1; 7 nucleotides agree with TRBD1. CDR3 length: 14 amino acids. V trimming: 2 bases; J trimming: 7 bases; junction bases outside the gene matches: 7. Germline CDR1 and CDR2: MNHNS and SASEGT. CDR3 sequence reads: CASSEHFRDSEAFF. In nucleotides, the CDR3 is TGTGCCAGCAGTGAACACTTTAGGGACAGTGAAGCTTTCTTT.

V is TRBV25-1 and J is TRBJ2-7; D possibly corresponds to TRBD2 (6 bases). The ends were cut back, 6 bases at V and 0 bases at J, with 9 bases in the middle. CDR3 size: 13 residues. CDR1 is MGHDK, CDR2 SYGVNS, per germline. As DNA, the CDR3 is TGTGCCAGCAGAGGGACTGGCTCCTACGAGCAGTACTTC. It yields the protein CASRGTGSYEQYF.

The DNA of the CDR3 is TGTGCCAGCGGCCTCGAGTCTGGGACAGGGGGCTTCCAGGAAAAACTGTTTTTT. Protein: CASGLESGTGGFQEKLFF. V usage is TRBV19 and J usage is TRBJ1-4; the match to TRBD1 covers 12 bases. The germline V gene has CDR1 LNHDA and CDR2 SQIVND (reference sequence). Trimming took 9 bases from V and 8 from J; bases not matched to a gene: 19. The CDR3 totals 18 residues.

This clone showed up just a few times. The chain employs TRBV2 and TRBJ2-5; 7 nucleotides match TRBD1. CDR3 size: 16 residues. Germline CDR1 and CDR2: SNHLY and FYNNEI. Trimming removed 0 bases from V and 3 bases from J; junction bases left unmatched: 7. The CDR3 region is CASSEALDRAKETQYF. The CDR3 DNA sequence: TGTGCCAGCAGTGAAGCCCTCGACAGGGCCAAAGAGACCCAGTACTTC.

J is TRBJ2-1 and V is TRBV2, with a possible D match to TRBD1 (6 bases). Trimming removed 1 base at V and 5 bases at J, with 15 bases between. This CDR3 contains 16 residues. Germline CDR1 is SNHLY and CDR2 is FYNNEI. CDR3 coding DNA: TGTGCCAGCAGTGAAGTTGGAGTGACAGGTAACAATGAGCAGTTCTTC. Amino acids: CASSEVGVTGNNEQFF.